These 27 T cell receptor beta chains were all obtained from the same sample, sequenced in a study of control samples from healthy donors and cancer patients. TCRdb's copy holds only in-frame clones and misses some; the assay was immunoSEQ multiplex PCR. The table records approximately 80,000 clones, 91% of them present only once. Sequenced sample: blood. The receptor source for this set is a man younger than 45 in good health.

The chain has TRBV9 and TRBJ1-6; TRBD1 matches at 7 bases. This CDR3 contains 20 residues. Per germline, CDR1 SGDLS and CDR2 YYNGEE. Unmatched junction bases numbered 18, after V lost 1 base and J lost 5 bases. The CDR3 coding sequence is TGTGCCAGCAGCGTACCCACCGTCGGGTGTTGCAGGGGGAATAATTCACCCCTCCACTTT. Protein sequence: CASSVPTVGCCRGNNSPLHF.

The DNA of the CDR3 is TGTGCCAGCAGCGTAGGTCCGGAAGCTAACTATGGCTACACCTTC. Protein: CASSVGPEANYGYTF. The genes are TRBV9 and TRBJ1-2; D unresolved. Looked up from germline, CDR1 is SGDLS and CDR2 is YYNGEE. Trimming removed 0 bases at V and 0 bases at J, with 9 bases between. The CDR3 is made up of 15 amino acids.

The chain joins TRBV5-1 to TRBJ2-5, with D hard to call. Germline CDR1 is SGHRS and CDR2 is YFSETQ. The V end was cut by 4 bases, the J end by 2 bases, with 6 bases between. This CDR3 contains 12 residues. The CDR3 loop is CASSPEQETQYF. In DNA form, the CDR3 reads TGCGCCAGCAGCCCGGAGCAAGAGACCCAGTACTTC.

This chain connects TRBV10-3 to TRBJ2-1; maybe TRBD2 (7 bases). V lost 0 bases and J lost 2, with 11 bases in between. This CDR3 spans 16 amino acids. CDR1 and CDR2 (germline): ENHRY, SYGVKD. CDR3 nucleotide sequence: TGTGCCATCAGTGAGTCGGAGGGGGGGACCTACAATGAGCAGTTCTTC. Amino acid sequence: CAISESEGGTYNEQFF.

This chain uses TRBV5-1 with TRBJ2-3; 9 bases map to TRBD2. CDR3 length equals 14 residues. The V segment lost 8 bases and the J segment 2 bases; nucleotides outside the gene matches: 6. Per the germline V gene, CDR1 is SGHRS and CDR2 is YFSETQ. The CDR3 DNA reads TGCGCCAGTATGCGGGAGGGCAACACAGATACGCAGTATTTT. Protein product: CASMREGNTDTQYF.

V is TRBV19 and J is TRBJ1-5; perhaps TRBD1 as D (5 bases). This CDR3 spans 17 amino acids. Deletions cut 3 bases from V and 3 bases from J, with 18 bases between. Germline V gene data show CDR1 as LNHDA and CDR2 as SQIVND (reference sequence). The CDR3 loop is CASSIPTGGGNNQPQHF. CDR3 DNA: TGTGCCAGTAGTATCCCAACCGGTGGGGGAAACAATCAGCCCCAGCATTTT. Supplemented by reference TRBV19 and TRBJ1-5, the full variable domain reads DGGITQSPKYLFRKEGQNVTLSCEQNLNHDAMYWYRQDPGQGLRLIYYSQIVNDFQKGDIAEGYSVSREKKESFPLTVTSAQKNPTAFYLCASSIPTGGGNNQPQHFGDGTRLSIL.

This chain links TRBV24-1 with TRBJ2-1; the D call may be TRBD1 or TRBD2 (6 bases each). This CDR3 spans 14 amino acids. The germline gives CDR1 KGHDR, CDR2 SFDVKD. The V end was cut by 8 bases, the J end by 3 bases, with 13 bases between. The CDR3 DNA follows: TGTGCCACCAACTCAGGGGAGGACTACAATGAGCAGTTCTTC. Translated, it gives CATNSGEDYNEQFF.

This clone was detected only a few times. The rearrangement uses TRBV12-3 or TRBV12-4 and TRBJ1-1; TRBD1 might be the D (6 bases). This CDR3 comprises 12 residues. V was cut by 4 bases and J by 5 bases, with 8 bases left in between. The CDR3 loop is CASSSRGTEAFF. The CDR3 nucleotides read TGTGCCAGCAGTTCCAGGGGAACTGAAGCTTTCTTT.

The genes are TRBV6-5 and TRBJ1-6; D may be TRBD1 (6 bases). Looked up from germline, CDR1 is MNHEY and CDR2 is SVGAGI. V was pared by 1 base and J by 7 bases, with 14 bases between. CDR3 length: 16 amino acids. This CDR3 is CASSYFGGLRNSPLHF. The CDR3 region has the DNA TGTGCCAGCAGTTACTTCGGGGGGCTGAGAAATTCACCCCTCCACTTT.

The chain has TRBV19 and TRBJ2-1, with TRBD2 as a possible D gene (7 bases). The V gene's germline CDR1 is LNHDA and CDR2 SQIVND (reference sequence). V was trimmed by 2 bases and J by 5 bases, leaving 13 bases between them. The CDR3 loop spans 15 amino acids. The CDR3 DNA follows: TGTGCCAGTAGTATATTAGGGGGAGGGGACAATGAGCAGTTCTTC. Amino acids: CASSILGGGDNEQFF.

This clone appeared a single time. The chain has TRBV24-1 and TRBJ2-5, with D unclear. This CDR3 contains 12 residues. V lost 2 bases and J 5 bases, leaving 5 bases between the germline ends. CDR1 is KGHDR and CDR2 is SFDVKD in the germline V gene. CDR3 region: CATSDSMETQYF. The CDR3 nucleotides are TGTGCCACCAGTGATTCCATGGAGACCCAGTACTTC.

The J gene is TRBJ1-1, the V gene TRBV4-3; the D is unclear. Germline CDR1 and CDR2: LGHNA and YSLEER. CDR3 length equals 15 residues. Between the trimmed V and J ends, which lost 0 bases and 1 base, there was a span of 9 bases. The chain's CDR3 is CASSQDLEPNTEAFF. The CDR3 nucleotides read TGCGCCAGCAGCCAAGATCTGGAGCCGAACACTGAAGCTTTCTTT.

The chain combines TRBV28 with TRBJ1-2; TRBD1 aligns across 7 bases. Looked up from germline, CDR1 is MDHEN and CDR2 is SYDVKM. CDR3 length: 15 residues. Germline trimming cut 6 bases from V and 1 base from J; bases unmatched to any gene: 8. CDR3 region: CASSRDRANNYGYTF. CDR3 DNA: TGTGCCAGCAGCCGTGACAGGGCCAATAACTATGGCTACACCTTC.

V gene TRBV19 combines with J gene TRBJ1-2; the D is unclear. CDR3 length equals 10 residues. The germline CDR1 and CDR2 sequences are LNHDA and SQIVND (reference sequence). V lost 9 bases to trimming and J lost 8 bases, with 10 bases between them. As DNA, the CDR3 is TGTGCCAGCTTCCGAGGAGGCTACACCTTC. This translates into CASFRGGYTF.

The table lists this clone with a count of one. The DNA of the CDR3 is TGTGCCAGCAGTTATCTCACACCTGGCACAGATACGCAGTATTTT. Translated, it gives CASSYLTPGTDTQYF. The J gene is TRBJ2-3, the V gene TRBV6-6; D call uncertain. Germline V gene data show CDR1 as MNHNY and CDR2 as SVGAGI (reference sequence). The length of the CDR3 is 15 residues. Deletions cut 3 bases from V and 1 base from J, with 11 bases between.

The CDR3 loop reads CASSAGTGSGANVLTF. CDR3 DNA: TGTGCCAGCAGCGCCGGGACAGGGTCTGGGGCCAACGTCCTGACTTTC. The J gene is TRBJ2-6, the V gene TRBV3-1 (or the pseudogene TRBV3-2); 9 positions agree with TRBD1. Germline V gives CDR1 LGHDT, CDR2 YNNKEL (reference sequence). The length of the CDR3 is 16 residues. V was clipped by 5 bases and J by 1 base; unmatched bases: 3.

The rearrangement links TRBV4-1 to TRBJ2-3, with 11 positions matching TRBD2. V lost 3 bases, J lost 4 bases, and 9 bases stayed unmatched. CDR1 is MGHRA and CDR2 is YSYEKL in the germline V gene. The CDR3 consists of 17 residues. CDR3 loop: CASSQAPTSGNSDTQYF. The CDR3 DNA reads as TGCGCCAGCAGCCAGGCTCCGACTAGCGGGAATTCAGATACGCAGTATTTT.

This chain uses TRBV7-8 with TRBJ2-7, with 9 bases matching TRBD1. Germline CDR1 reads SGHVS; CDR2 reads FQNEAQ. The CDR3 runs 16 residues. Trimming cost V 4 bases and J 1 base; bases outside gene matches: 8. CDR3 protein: CASSSRAGTGSYEQYF. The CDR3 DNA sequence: TGTGCCAGCAGCTCGAGGGCCGGGACAGGGTCCTACGAGCAGTACTTC.

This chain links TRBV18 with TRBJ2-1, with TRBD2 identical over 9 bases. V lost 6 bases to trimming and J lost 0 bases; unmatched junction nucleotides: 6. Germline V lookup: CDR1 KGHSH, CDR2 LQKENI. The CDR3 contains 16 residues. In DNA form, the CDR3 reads TGTGCCAGCTCCCTACTAGCGGGCAGCTCCTACAATGAGCAGTTCTTC. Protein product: CASSLLAGSSYNEQFF.

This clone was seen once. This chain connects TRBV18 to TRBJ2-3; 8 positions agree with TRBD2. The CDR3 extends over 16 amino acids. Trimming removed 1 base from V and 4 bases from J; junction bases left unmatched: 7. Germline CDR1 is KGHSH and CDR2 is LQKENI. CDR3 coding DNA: TGTGCCAGCTCACCACTTGGTAGCGGGACCCCAGATACGCAGTATTTT. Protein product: CASSPLGSGTPDTQYF.

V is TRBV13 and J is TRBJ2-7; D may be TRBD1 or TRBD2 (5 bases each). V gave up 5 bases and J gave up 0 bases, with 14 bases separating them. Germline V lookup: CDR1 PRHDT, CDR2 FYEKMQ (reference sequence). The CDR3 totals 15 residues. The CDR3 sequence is CASSLTGRNSYEQYF. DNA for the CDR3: TGTGCCAGCAGCCTCACGGGGCGGAACTCCTACGAGCAGTACTTC.

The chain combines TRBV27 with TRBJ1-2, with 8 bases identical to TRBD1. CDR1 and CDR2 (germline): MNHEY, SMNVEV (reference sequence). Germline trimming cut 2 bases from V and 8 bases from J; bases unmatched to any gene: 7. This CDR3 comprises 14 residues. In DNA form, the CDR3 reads TGTGCCAGCAGTTTAGCGGACAGGGTGGGGGGCTACACCTTC. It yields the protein CASSLADRVGGYTF.

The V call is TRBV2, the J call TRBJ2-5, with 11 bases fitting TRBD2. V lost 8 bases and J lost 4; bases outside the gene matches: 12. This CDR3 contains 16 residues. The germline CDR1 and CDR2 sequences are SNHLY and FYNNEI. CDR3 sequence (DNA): TGTGCCAGCCGGGAGTTAGCGGGGGGGCTGATAGAGACCCAGTACTTC. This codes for CASRELAGGLIETQYF.

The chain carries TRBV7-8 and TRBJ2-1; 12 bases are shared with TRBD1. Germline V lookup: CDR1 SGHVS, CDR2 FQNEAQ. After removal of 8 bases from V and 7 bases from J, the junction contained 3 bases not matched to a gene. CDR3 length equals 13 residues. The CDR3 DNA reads TGTGCCAGCGGGGACAGGGGGCATAATGAGCAGTTCTTC. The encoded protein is CASGDRGHNEQFF.

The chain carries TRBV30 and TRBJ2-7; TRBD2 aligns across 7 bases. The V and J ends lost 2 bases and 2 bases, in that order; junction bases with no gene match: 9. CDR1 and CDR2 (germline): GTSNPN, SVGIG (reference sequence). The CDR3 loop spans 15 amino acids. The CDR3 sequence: CAWSTTLAGPYEQYF. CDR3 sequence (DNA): TGTGCCTGGAGTACAACCTTAGCGGGTCCCTACGAGCAGTACTTC.

The CDR3 here is CASSGEASAYNEQFF. CDR3 bases: TGCGCCAGCAGCGGGGAGGCTAGCGCCTACAATGAGCAGTTCTTC. This chain uses TRBV10-1 with TRBJ2-1; D is possibly TRBD2 (6 bases). Germline V gives CDR1 WNHNN, CDR2 SYGVQD (reference sequence). Trimming left V 6 bases short and J 2 bases short, with 14 bases between. The CDR3 spans 15 residues.

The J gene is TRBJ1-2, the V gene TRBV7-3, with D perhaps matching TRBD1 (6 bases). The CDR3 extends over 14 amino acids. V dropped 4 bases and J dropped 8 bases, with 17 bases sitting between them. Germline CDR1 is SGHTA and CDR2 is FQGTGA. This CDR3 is CASSSEGTLSGYTF. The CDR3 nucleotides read TGTGCCAGCAGCTCCGAAGGGACATTAAGCGGCTACACCTTC.